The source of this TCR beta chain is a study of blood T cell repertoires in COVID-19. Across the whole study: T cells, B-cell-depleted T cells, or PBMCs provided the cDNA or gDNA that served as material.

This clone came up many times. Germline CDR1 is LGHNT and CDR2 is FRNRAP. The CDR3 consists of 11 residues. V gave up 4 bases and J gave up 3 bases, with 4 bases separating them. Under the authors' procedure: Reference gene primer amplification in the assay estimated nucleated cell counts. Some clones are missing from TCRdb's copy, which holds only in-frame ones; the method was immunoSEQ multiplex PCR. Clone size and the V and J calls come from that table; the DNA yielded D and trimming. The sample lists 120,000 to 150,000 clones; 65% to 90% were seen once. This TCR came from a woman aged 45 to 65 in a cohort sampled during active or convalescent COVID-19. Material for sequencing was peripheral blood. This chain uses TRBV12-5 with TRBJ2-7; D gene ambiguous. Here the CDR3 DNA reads TGTGCTAGTGGTTGGAGCTACGAGCAGTACTTC. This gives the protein CASGWSYEQYF.